This T cell receptor beta chain was identified during a study of long-term antiretroviral therapy in people with HIV. The assay, immunoSEQ v3.0, was run at survey level. Assay: immunoSEQ multiplex PCR; the TCRdb copy retains only in-frame clones and omits some. The sample consists of around 29,000 clones, approximately 90% of them appearing once. As regards this clone: Its specificity is not known.

CDR1 SGDLS and CDR2 YYNGEE come from the germline V gene. This CDR3 region has 16 residues. Trimming stripped 4 bases from V and 0 bases from J, with 13 bases between. Study-wide results and limits: Within the repertoire, clones expanded before ART were dominant at all time points. CDR3 length ranges were narrower in HIV repertoires than in controls.

The sequence was collected from a man aged 50 to 60 with HIV. The sequencing here drew on unsorted PBMCs, taken 3.2 years before starting antiretroviral therapy. The V gene is TRBV9, the J gene TRBJ2-2, with D possibly being TRBD2 (5 bases). In DNA form, the CDR3 reads TGTGCCAGCAGCCCCATCCAACTAGCGAACACCGGGGAGCTGTTTTTT. It translates to CASSPIQLANTGELFF.